This T cell receptor (beta chain) was documented in a study of T cells after yellow fever vaccination. Germline CDR1 SGHRS, CDR2 YFSETQ. The V end was cut by 1 base, the J end by 0 bases, with 9 bases between. The CDR3 has 15 amino acids. TCRdb passed the 5' RACE reads through MiXCR, listing each CDR3 protein once. The profile shows roughly 340,000 distinct CDR3 sequences, 8.5% to 10% of them singletons. This clonotype was detected only a few times. This clonotype was obtained from a man aged 18 to 29 who received the YFV17D yellow fever vaccine. The source material was PBMCs, sampled on the day of the first yellow fever vaccination. The J gene is TRBJ2-3, the V gene TRBV5-1; no clear D. In DNA form, the CDR3 reads TGCGCCAGCAGCTTGCGGCGGCAAAGCACAGATACGCAGTATTTT. It translates to CASSLRRQSTDTQYF.